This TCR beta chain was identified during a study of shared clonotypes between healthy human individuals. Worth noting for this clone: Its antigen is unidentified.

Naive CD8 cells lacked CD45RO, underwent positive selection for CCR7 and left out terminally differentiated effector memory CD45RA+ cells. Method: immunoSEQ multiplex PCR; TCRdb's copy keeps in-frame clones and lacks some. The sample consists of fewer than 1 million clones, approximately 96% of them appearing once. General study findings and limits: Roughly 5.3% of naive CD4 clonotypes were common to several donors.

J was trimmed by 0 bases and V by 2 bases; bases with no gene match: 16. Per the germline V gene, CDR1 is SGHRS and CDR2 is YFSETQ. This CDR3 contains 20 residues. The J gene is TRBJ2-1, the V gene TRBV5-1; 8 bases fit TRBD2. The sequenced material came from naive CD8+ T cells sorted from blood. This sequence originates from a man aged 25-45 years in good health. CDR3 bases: TGCGCCAGCAGCTTTCCCGGTGATAGCGGGGCGTCGAGCTCCTACAATGAGCAGTTCTTC. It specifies CASSFPGDSGASSSYNEQFF.